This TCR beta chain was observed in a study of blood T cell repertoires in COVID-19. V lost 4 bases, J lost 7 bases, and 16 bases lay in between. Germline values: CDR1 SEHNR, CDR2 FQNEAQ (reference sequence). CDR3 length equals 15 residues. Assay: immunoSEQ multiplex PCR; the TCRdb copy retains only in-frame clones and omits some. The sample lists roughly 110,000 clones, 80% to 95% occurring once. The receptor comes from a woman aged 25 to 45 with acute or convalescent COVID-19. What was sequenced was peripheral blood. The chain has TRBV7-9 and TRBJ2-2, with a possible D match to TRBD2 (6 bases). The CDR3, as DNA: TGTGCCAGCAGCTCCCCGGGGCGGGATAGCGGGGAGCTGTTTTTT. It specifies CASSSPGRDSGELFF.